This T cell receptor (beta chain) was identified during a study of blood T cell repertoires in COVID-19. Looking at the study overall: Sample material is recorded as cDNA or gDNA derived from T cells, B-cell-depleted T cells, or PBMCs.

V lost 3 bases to trimming and J lost 4 bases; unmatched junction nucleotides: 6. The germline V gene has CDR1 ENHRY and CDR2 SYGVKD. The CDR3 consists of 16 residues. Profiling relied on immunoSEQ multiplex PCR, and the TCRdb table lists in-frame clones only, not all of them. The data show some 60,000 clones, with around 88% seen just once and about 4.3% held by the top ten. Material: peripheral blood. This clonotype was obtained from a man in his fifties or sixties with acute or convalescent COVID-19. J is TRBJ2-5 and V is TRBV10-3, with 12 bases matching TRBD2. The CDR3 sequence is CAISEWRTSGTETQYF. The CDR3 nucleotides read TGTGCCATCAGTGAATGGAGGACTAGCGGGACAGAGACCCAGTACTTC.